The entry below describes one T cell receptor beta chain. Germline V CDR1 and CDR2: SEHNR, FQNEAQ (reference sequence). Trimming removed 2 bases from V and 7 bases from J, with 18 bases in between. The CDR3 extends over 16 amino acids. The data are from a study of cytomegalovirus exposure and HLA in healthy donors. Primers: 60 Vbeta forward and 13 Jbeta reverse. Measured with immunoSEQ multiplex PCR; TCRdb has only the in-frame clones, and not every one. The table records 95,000 to 110,000 clones, nearly 80% of them present only once. V is TRBV7-9 and J is TRBJ2-1; TRBD1 is a possible D gene (6 bases). This clonotype was obtained from a man in his 60s in good health and CMV-seropositive. The sample consisted of PBMCs. CDR3 coding DNA: TGTGCCAGCAGCTTATATCCAGGGGTCGGCAGTAATGAGCAGTTCTTC. This sequence encodes CASSLYPGVGSNEQFF.